The rows below give T cell receptor beta chains drawn from one sample of a study of T cell changes during pregnancy in multiple sclerosis. Data came from immunoSEQ multiplex PCR; TCRdb stores just in-frame clones and leaves some out. Among approximately 44,000 clones listed, around 90% were seen once. This sample comprised CD4+ T cells from peripheral blood mononuclear cells, obtained before pregnancy. These receptor sequences come from a female donor with multiple sclerosis, enrolled in a pregnancy study. The CDR3 runs from the conserved cysteine through the conserved F or W. D genes are given only for firm matches. Only some rows state a clone size, as once, few, many or a class for expanded clones.

d_gene	v_gene	j_gene	abundance	CDR3nt	CDR3aa
NA	TRBV10-3	TRBJ2-7	NA	TGTGCCATCAGTGCCTTGACAGATACCTACGAGCAGTACTTC	CAISALTDTYEQYF
TRBD1	TRBV5-5	TRBJ2-7	NA	TGTGCCAGCAGCTTGGCCGCTGGGGGACAGGCAGGCGAGCAGTACTTC	CASSLAAGGQAGEQYF
TRBD2	TRBV11-1	TRBJ2-3	NA	TGTGCCAGCAGCTTATTGGCGGGGGGGACAGATACGCAGTATTTT	CASSLLAGGTDTQYF
NA	TRBV20-1	TRBJ2-1	NA	TGCAGTGCTCGGACTGGCAAGCAGTTCTTC	CSARTGKQFF
NA	TRBV15	TRBJ1-5	NA	TGTGCCACCAGAGACGGGACATCCAGTCATCAGCCCCAGCATTTT	CATRDGTSSHQPQHF
NA	TRBV28	TRBJ2-7	once	TGTGCCAGCAGTCCCGACGTGCTAGTGGCGCAGTACTTC	CASSPDVLVAQYF
NA	TRBV6-1	TRBJ1-5	NA	TGTGCCAGCATCCCCCAGGGGCCTGGGCAGCCCCAGCATTTT	CASIPQGPGQPQHF
NA	TRBV29-1	TRBJ1-4	NA	TGCAGCGTTGGACGGGGGATTAATGAAAAACTGTTTTTT	CSVGRGINEKLFF
TRBD1	TRBV11-3	TRBJ2-4	NA	TGTGCCAGCAGCCTGGGACAGGGGGGGAACATTCAGTACTTC	CASSLGQGGNIQYF
TRBD2	TRBV28	TRBJ2-1	NA	TGTGCCAGCCTACCAGCTAGCGGTAAATACAATGAGCAGTTCTTC	CASLPASGKYNEQFF
NA	TRBV7-6	TRBJ2-3	NA	TGTGCCAGCAGCTCCACAGGGATAGATACGCAGTATTTT	CASSSTGIDTQYF
NA	TRBV5-1	TRBJ1-3	NA	TGCGCCAGCAGCTCGACAGGTGGGGGAAACACCATATATTTT	CASSSTGGGNTIYF
TRBD2	TRBV25-1	TRBJ2-3	few	TGTGCCAGCAGTGAAACTAGCGGGGGGGGGTACACAGATACGCAGTATTTT	CASSETSGGGYTDTQYF
NA	TRBV15	TRBJ1-2	NA	TGTGCCACCGGAGCATTGCGGGCGGGAGGCTACACCTTC	CATGALRAGGYTF
TRBD1	TRBV11-1	TRBJ1-3	NA	TGTGCCAGCAGCCCTCCGGGACAGGGACCCTCTGGAAACACCATATATTTT	CASSPPGQGPSGNTIYF
NA	TRBV5-1	TRBJ2-7	once	TGCGCCAGCAGCTTGGGATACAGTAACACCTACGAGCAGTACTTC	CASSLGYSNTYEQYF
TRBD2	TRBV7-9	TRBJ2-1	NA	TGTGCCAGCAGCTTCGGGACTAGCGGTTACAATGAGCAGTTCTTC	CASSFGTSGYNEQFF
NA	TRBV5-1	TRBJ2-7	NA	TGCGCCAGCAGCAAGGGGACTGCCAGCTCCTACGAGCAGTACTTC	CASSKGTASSYEQYF
NA	TRBV7-3	TRBJ2-4	NA	TGTGCCAGCAGCTTACGAGGAGACATTCAGTACTTC	CASSLRGDIQYF
NA	TRBV11-2	TRBJ1-1	NA	TGTGCCAGCAGCTTAGTCGGATATGGAGGTGGGATCTTT	CASSLVGYGGGIF
NA	TRBV6-1	TRBJ2-1	few	TGTGCCAGCATCCGGGACACCCCCTACAATGAGCAGTTCTTC	CASIRDTPYNEQFF
TRBD2	TRBV19	TRBJ2-5	NA	TGTGCCAGTAGTATCGAAGGCGGGGGGGCGTGGGAGACCCAGTACTTC	CASSIEGGGAWETQYF
NA	TRBV4-3	TRBJ2-7	NA	TGCGCCAGCAGCCAAGATGGGTCCCTGCTCTGGGGCGAGCAGTACTTC	CASSQDGSLLWGEQYF
NA	TRBV4-1	TRBJ2-7	NA	TGCGCCAGCAGCCAAGCCACTCTCTATAGCTCCTACGAGCAGTACTTC	CASSQATLYSSYEQYF
TRBD1	TRBV7-9	TRBJ2-2	NA	TGTGCCAGCAGCTTATATATGGGACAGGGGGCCCCCGGGGAGCTGTTTTTT	CASSLYMGQGAPGELFF
NA	TRBV29-1	TRBJ1-2	NA	TGCAGCGGACGGGACACCAAAGGTGGCTACACCTTC	CSGRDTKGGYTF
TRBD1	TRBV9	TRBJ1-1	NA	TGTGCCAGCAGCGCTCGACAGGGGTTAAACACTGAAGCTTTCTTT	CASSARQGLNTEAFF
NA	TRBV10-3	TRBJ1-1	NA	TGTGCCATCAGGTCCTTAGGGGGAATTCGCACTGAAGCTTTCTTT	CAIRSLGGIRTEAFF
NA	TRBV29-1	TRBJ2-3	NA	TGCAGCGCCTCGGGAGCTACGCAGTATTTT	CSASGATQYF
TRBD1	TRBV28	TRBJ1-5	once	TGTGCCAGCAGTTTATGGGAGTTTAGGACAGGCTTATATAGCAATCAGCCCCAGCATTTT	CASSLWEFRTGLYSNQPQHF